Only one count was recorded for the clone carrying this TCR beta chain. This sample is drawn from a study of blood T cell repertoires in COVID-19. Study at large: From the United States, Italy and Spain came samples of acute and convalescent COVID-19. Sources were T cells, B-cell-depleted T cells, or PBMCs; the material itself was cDNA or gDNA.

Authors' data handling: For nucleated cells, counts were estimated from reference gene primer amplification. The table came from immunoSEQ multiplex PCR; TCRdb's copy has only in-frame clones and leaves some out. V, J and clone size were drawn from that table, and D and trimming were deduced from the DNA. The repertoire holds 300,000 to 350,000 clones, about nine tenths seen once, with roughly 2% in the top ten. The CDR3 length is 16 residues. V was trimmed by 0 bases and J by 0 bases, leaving 6 bases between them. In germline, CDR1 is MNHEY, CDR2 SVGAGI. This chain uses TRBV6-5 with TRBJ1-6, with D possibly TRBD1 on 5 matching bases. Sequenced input: peripheral blood. The clonotype originates from a man aged 18 to 35 with active or convalescent COVID-19. This CDR3 reads CASSYSQGSYNSPLHF. The CDR3 region has the DNA TGTGCCAGCAGTTACTCGCAGGGCTCCTATAATTCACCCCTCCACTTT.